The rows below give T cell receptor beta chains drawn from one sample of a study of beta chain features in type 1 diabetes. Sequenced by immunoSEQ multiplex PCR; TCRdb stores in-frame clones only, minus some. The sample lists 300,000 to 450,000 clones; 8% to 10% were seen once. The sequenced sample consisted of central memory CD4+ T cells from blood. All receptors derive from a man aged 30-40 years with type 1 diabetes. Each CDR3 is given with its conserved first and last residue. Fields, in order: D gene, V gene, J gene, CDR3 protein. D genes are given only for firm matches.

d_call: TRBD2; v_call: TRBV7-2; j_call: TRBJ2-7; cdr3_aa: CASSRGGAGVYEQYF
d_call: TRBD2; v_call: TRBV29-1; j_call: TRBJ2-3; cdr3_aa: CSVAGLSGTDTQYF
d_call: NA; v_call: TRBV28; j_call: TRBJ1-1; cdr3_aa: CASSLSQAEAFF
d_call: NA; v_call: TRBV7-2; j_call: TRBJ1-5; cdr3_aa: CASSLMGGGGSSRQPQHF
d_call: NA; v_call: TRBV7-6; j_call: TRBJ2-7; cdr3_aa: CASSSQETSYEQYF
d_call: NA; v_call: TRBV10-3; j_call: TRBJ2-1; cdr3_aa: CAISEYNEQFF
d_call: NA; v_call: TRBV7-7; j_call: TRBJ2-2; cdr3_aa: CASSPLGISNTGELFF
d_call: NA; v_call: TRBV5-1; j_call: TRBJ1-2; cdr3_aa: CASSVNGPEDGYTF
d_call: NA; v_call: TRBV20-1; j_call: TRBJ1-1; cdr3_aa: CSARDFPEAFF
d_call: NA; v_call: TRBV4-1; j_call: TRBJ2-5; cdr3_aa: CASSQESLRGRTQYF
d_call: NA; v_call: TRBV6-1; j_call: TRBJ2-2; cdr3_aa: CASSDEGYTGELFF
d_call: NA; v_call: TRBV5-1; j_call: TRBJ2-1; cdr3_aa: CASSLIPGEDNEQFF
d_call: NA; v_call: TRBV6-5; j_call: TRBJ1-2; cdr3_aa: CASSLTANYGYTF
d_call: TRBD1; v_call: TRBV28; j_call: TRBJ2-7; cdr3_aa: CASSILPGQGTYEQYF
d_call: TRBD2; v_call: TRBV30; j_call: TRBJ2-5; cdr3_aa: CAWKAGGSGMETQYF
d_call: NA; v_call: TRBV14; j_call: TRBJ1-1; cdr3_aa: CASSQDHGRTAFF
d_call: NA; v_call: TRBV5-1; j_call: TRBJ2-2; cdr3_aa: CASSLGILTGYTGELFF
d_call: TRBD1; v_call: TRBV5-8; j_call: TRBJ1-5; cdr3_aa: CASSLGQGADQPQHF
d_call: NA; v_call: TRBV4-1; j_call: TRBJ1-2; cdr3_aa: CASSQTLGGGYTF
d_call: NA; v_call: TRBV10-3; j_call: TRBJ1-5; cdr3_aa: CAISGGEAQPQHF
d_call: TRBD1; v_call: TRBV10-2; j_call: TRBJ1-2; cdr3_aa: CASSADRVSGYTF
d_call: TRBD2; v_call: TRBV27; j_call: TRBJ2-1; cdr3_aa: CASTSTSGRYEQFF
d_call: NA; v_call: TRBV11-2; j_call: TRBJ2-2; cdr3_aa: CASSPVGEGTGELFF
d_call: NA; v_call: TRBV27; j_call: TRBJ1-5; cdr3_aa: CASSLWGRGQPQHF